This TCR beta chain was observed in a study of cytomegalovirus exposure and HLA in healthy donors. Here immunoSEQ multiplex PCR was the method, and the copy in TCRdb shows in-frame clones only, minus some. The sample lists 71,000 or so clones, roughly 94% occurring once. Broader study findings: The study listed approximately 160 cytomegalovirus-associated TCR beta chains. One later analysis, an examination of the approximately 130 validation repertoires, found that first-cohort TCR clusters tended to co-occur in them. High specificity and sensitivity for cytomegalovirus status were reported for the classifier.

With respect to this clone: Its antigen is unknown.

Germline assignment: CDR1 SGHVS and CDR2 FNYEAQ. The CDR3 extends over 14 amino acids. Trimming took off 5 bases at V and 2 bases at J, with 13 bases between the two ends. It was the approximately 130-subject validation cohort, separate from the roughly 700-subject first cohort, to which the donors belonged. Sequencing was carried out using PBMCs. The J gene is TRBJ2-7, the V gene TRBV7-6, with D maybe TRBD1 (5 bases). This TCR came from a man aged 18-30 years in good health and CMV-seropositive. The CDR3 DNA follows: TGTGCCAGCAGCCCAACTGACAGAACCTACGAGCAGTACTTC. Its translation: CASSPTDRTYEQYF.